A selection of T cell receptor beta chains follows, all from one sample in a study of cytomegalovirus exposure and HLA in healthy donors. Method: immunoSEQ multiplex PCR; TCRdb's copy keeps in-frame clones and lacks some. The sample includes about 88,000 clones. Sequencing used PBMCs. The source of these receptors is a girl between 10 and 17 years old in good health and CMV-seropositive. The CDR3 runs from the conserved cysteine through the conserved F or W. Each record gives: CDR3 DNA, CDR3 protein, D gene, J gene, V gene. The D gene is left open where the match is weak.

TGCGCCAGCAGCTTTCCAGGGTCTGGGGCCAACGTCCTGACTTTC,CASSFPGSGANVLTF,-,TRBJ2-6,TRBV5-1
TGTGCCAGCAGCTTAGTTCGGGGTTCCACCGGGGAGCTGTTTTTT,CASSLVRGSTGELFF,-,TRBJ2-2,TRBV7-2
TGCAGCGTTTCACTGGGACAGGGGAACTATGGCTACACCTTC,CSVSLGQGNYGYTF,TRBD1,TRBJ1-2,TRBV29-1
TGCGCCAGCAGCCAAGAGGGAGGGAATTCACCCCTCCACTTT,CASSQEGGNSPLHF,-,TRBJ1-6,TRBV4-3
TGTGCCAGCAGCGCCGACAGAAACAATGAGCAGTTCTTC,CASSADRNNEQFF,-,TRBJ2-1,TRBV7-3
TGCAGTGCCGTTTATGAGCAGTTCTTC,CSAVYEQFF,-,TRBJ2-1,TRBV20-1
TGTGCCAGCAGTTACGGGCATACGCAGTATTTT,CASSYGHTQYF,-,TRBJ2-3,TRBV6-5
TGTGCCAGCAGCTCAGGGGGACAGAACTATGGCTACACCTTC,CASSSGGQNYGYTF,TRBD1,TRBJ1-2,TRBV7-6
TGCGCCAGCGGGCTGACAGGGGTGGGAACCGGGGAGCTGTTTTTT,CASGLTGVGTGELFF,TRBD1,TRBJ2-2,TRBV4-1
TGCGCCAGCAGCCACGCAGGGATAAGAGAAAAACTGTTTTTT,CASSHAGIREKLFF,-,TRBJ1-4,TRBV4-3
TGTGCCAGCAGCCCGACGGGGGGGATGAACACTGAAGCTTTCTTT,CASSPTGGMNTEAFF,-,TRBJ1-1,TRBV9
TGCGCCAGCAGCCAAGATGTAATCGCGGGCTCTGGGGCCAACGTCCTGACTTTC,CASSQDVIAGSGANVLTF,-,TRBJ2-6,TRBV4-3
TGCGCCAGCAGCGGGACAGGGGACCGTAGCAATCAGCCCCAGCATTTT,CASSGTGDRSNQPQHF,TRBD1,TRBJ1-5,TRBV10-1
TGCGCCAGCAGCTTGGACGACAGGGATAATTCACCCCTCCACTTT,CASSLDDRDNSPLHF,TRBD1,TRBJ1-6,TRBV5-1
TGTGCCAGCAGCTTAGTTTCCTCGCAGTACTTC,CASSLVSSQYF,-,TRBJ2-7,TRBV11-2
TGTGCCAGCAGCCCGATCGGGCGGGGGTATGACGGGGAGCTGTTTTTT,CASSPIGRGYDGELFF,TRBD2,TRBJ2-2,TRBV7-3
TGTGCCAGCAGCTTAGGGGGAATCGGGGGCAATGAGCAGTTCTTC,CASSLGGIGGNEQFF,-,TRBJ2-1,TRBV7-7
TGTGCCAGCCGAATTAGGGGGCGAGGGGGAGCTAACTATGGCTACACCTTC,CASRIRGRGGANYGYTF,TRBD1,TRBJ1-2,TRBV13
TGTGCCAGCAGTGACCGTTCGTCGGTATCCGACGAGCAGTACTTC,CASSDRSSVSDEQYF,-,TRBJ2-7,TRBV25-1
TGTGCCAGCAACGAACAGGGGAACGGGGAGCTGTTTTTT,CASNEQGNGELFF,TRBD1,TRBJ2-2,TRBV9
TGTGCCAGCTCGCGCAACGCCGGGACTAGCGGCACAGATACGCAGTATTTT,CASSRNAGTSGTDTQYF,TRBD2,TRBJ2-3,TRBV18
TGTGCCAGCAGCTTAGGGACAGGGGTTTACAATGAGCAGTTCTTC,CASSLGTGVYNEQFF,TRBD1,TRBJ2-1,TRBV7-6
TGCGCCAGCAGCTTGGGTAGTATGACAGATACGCAGTATTTT,CASSLGSMTDTQYF,-,TRBJ2-3,TRBV5-1
TGTGCCAGCAGCCAAGATTCCGGGACAGGGGAAAGTGGCTACACCTTC,CASSQDSGTGESGYTF,TRBD1,TRBJ1-2,TRBV14
TGTGCCAGCAGCCCGGACAGGGAAAAGGACCAGCCCCAGCATTTT,CASSPDREKDQPQHF,TRBD1,TRBJ1-5,TRBV11-2
TGTGCCAGCAGCTCTACAGGGGATGAAGCTTTCTTT,CASSSTGDEAFF,TRBD1,TRBJ1-1,TRBV5-4
TGTGCCAGCCGCGACACTAACTATGGCTACACCTTC,CASRDTNYGYTF,-,TRBJ1-2,TRBV6-5
TGCAGCGTTATTTCACAGGGTGACGCTGAAGCTTTCTTT,CSVISQGDAEAFF,-,TRBJ1-1,TRBV29-1
TGTGCCAGCAGTGAGTACAGGTTGAGGTCGTACAATGAGCAGTTCTTC,CASSEYRLRSYNEQFF,-,TRBJ2-1,TRBV6-1
TGTGCCAGCATCCTCCTGCTGGCGGGGGGAGCTCAGGTTTTT,CASILLLAGGAQVF,TRBD2,TRBJ2-3,TRBV7-2
TGTGCCAGCTCACCACCGAGTGGTGAAGCTTTCTTT,CASSPPSGEAFF,-,TRBJ1-1,TRBV18
TGTGCCAGCAGTCCTTCCCCAGCGCCGGAAAACATTCAGTACTTC,CASSPSPAPENIQYF,-,TRBJ2-4,TRBV27
TGCGCCAGCAGCCAAGGAGCATCACAGGGGGGAGCTTTCTTT,CASSQGASQGGAFF,TRBD1,TRBJ1-1,TRBV4-3
TGTGCCAGCAGCCCAGGGACAGGGGGCGACTACACCTTC,CASSPGTGGDYTF,TRBD1,TRBJ1-2,TRBV5-4
TGTGCCAGTAGTGCCACAGTGAACACTGAAGCTTTCTTT,CASSATVNTEAFF,-,TRBJ1-1,TRBV19
TGTGCCAGCAGTTACCCCGGGCCGGGACTAACAAATGAGCAGTTCTTC,CASSYPGPGLTNEQFF,TRBD2,TRBJ2-1,TRBV6-5
TGTGCCAGCAGCTTGGGCGGAACTACAAAGTCACCCCTCCACTTT,CASSLGGTTKSPLHF,-,TRBJ1-6,TRBV5-6
TGTGCCAGCACCGGGGGATTGAACACTGAAGCTTTCTTT,CASTGGLNTEAFF,-,TRBJ1-1,TRBV9
TGTGCCAGTAGCAACGGACAGGGCTCACTAGCGTCACCCCTCCACTTT,CASSNGQGSLASPLHF,TRBD1,TRBJ1-6,TRBV19
TGCGCCAGCAGCCAAGATCAGGGGGGCAGAGGGGATTTTCAGTACTTC,CASSQDQGGRGDFQYF,-,TRBJ2-4,TRBV4-3
TGCGCCAGCAGCCCCTACGCCGGGTTTGAGACCCAGTACTTC,CASSPYAGFETQYF,-,TRBJ2-5,TRBV4-1
TGTGCCAGCAGCTTCAAAGGGGTATTGGGGGAGCAGTACTTC,CASSFKGVLGEQYF,-,TRBJ2-7,TRBV7-2
TGCAGCGTTGATGGGTACAGCCAAGAGACCCAGTACTTC,CSVDGYSQETQYF,-,TRBJ2-5,TRBV29-1
TGTGCCAGCAGTTCCGACAGTTATCAGCCCCAGCATTTT,CASSSDSYQPQHF,-,TRBJ1-5,TRBV6-5
TGTGCCAGCAGTTACGCCTCGGAGACCGGGGAGCTGTTTTTT,CASSYASETGELFF,-,TRBJ2-2,TRBV6-5